The rows below give T cell receptor beta chains drawn from one sample of a study of cytomegalovirus exposure and HLA in healthy donors. Assay: immunoSEQ multiplex PCR; the TCRdb copy retains only in-frame clones and omits some. Of 110,000 or so clones listed, roughly nine tenths were seen once; the top ten hold over 3%. The sample consisted of PBMCs. The receptors shown here come from a woman under 30 in good health and CMV-seropositive. CDR3s include the opening cysteine and the closing phenylalanine or tryptophan. A D gene is named only where the DNA matches it firmly. Not every row has a clone size; where given, it reads once, few, many or a size class.

CDR3 DNA: TGCGCCAGCAGCTTGGGCGGGGGGGCCGCCAATGAGCAGTTCTTC; CDR3 protein: CASSLGGGAANEQFF; J gene: TRBJ2-1; D gene: TRBD2; CDR3 length: 15; clone size: once; V gene: TRBV5-1
CDR3 DNA: TGTGCCAGCAGCCCCGCAGGGGACTACGGGTACGAGCAGTACTTC; CDR3 protein: CASSPAGDYGYEQYF; J gene: TRBJ2-7; D gene: -; CDR3 length: 15; clone size: -; V gene: TRBV7-9
CDR3 DNA: TGTGCCAGCAGCGTCCTCACCGGACTCTCGAACACCGGGGAGCTGTTTTTT; CDR3 protein: CASSVLTGLSNTGELFF; J gene: TRBJ2-2; D gene: -; CDR3 length: 17; clone size: -; V gene: TRBV9
CDR3 DNA: TGTGCCAGCAGCTTCCTAGCGGGGATAAACGAGCAGTACTTC; CDR3 protein: CASSFLAGINEQYF; J gene: TRBJ2-7; D gene: TRBD2; CDR3 length: 14; clone size: -; V gene: TRBV5-6
CDR3 DNA: TGTGCCAGCAGCTTAAGGCCGGGTCCGAGGGCCGGGGAGCTGTTTTTT; CDR3 protein: CASSLRPGPRAGELFF; J gene: TRBJ2-2; D gene: -; CDR3 length: 16; clone size: -; V gene: TRBV7-9
CDR3 DNA: TGTGCCAGCAGCTTTACTACTACGCAGTATTTT; CDR3 protein: CASSFTTTQYF; J gene: TRBJ2-3; D gene: -; CDR3 length: 11; clone size: -; V gene: TRBV7-2
CDR3 DNA: TGTGCTAGTGTTGGAGGAGGAGAGACCCAGTACTTC; CDR3 protein: CASVGGGETQYF; J gene: TRBJ2-5; D gene: -; CDR3 length: 12; clone size: -; V gene: TRBV12-5
CDR3 DNA: TGTGCCAGTAGTACGGGACAGTCAACTAATGAAAAACTGTTTTTT; CDR3 protein: CASSTGQSTNEKLFF; J gene: TRBJ1-4; D gene: TRBD1; CDR3 length: 15; clone size: -; V gene: TRBV19
CDR3 DNA: TGTGCCAGCAGCCCCCAACCGGGACAGGATATATACGAGCAGTACTTC; CDR3 protein: CASSPQPGQDIYEQYF; J gene: TRBJ2-7; D gene: TRBD1; CDR3 length: 16; clone size: -; V gene: TRBV7-3
CDR3 DNA: TGCAGTGGACTACCTTCCTACGAGCAGTACTTC; CDR3 protein: CSGLPSYEQYF; J gene: TRBJ2-7; D gene: -; CDR3 length: 11; clone size: -; V gene: TRBV20-1
CDR3 DNA: TGTGCCAGTAGCAGGGGTTTGGACACCGGGGAGCTGTTTTTT; CDR3 protein: CASSRGLDTGELFF; J gene: TRBJ2-2; D gene: -; CDR3 length: 14; clone size: -; V gene: TRBV19
CDR3 DNA: TGTGCCAGCAGCTTGAGTCGCATAGCGAACACCGGGGAGCTGTTTTTT; CDR3 protein: CASSLSRIANTGELFF; J gene: TRBJ2-2; D gene: -; CDR3 length: 16; clone size: -; V gene: TRBV5-5
CDR3 DNA: TGTGCCAGCTCACCACATCCCGGACAGGATAACACTGAAGCTTTCTTT; CDR3 protein: CASSPHPGQDNTEAFF; J gene: TRBJ1-1; D gene: TRBD1; CDR3 length: 16; clone size: -; V gene: TRBV18
CDR3 DNA: TGTGCCAGTAGTCACAGGGCCCGTAATGAAAAACTGTTTTTT; CDR3 protein: CASSHRARNEKLFF; J gene: TRBJ1-4; D gene: -; CDR3 length: 14; clone size: -; V gene: TRBV19
CDR3 DNA: TGTGCCAGCAGGCGGGAGAACGGCGGGGAGCTGTTTTTT; CDR3 protein: CASRRENGGELFF; J gene: TRBJ2-2; D gene: TRBD2; CDR3 length: 13; clone size: -; V gene: TRBV7-3
CDR3 DNA: TGTGCCAGCAGTCCCGGGACAGGAGGCTATCAGCCCCAGCATTTT; CDR3 protein: CASSPGTGGYQPQHF; J gene: TRBJ1-5; D gene: TRBD1; CDR3 length: 15; clone size: -; V gene: TRBV2
CDR3 DNA: TGCGCCAGCAGCCAGCAACAGGGGGCTTCGGGGGAGACCCAGTACTTC; CDR3 protein: CASSQQQGASGETQYF; J gene: TRBJ2-5; D gene: TRBD1; CDR3 length: 16; clone size: few; V gene: TRBV4-1
CDR3 DNA: TGTGCCAGCAGCTCCCCGGGACTAGCGGGATTGGGCAAAAACATTCAGTACTTC; CDR3 protein: CASSSPGLAGLGKNIQYF; J gene: TRBJ2-4; D gene: TRBD2; CDR3 length: 18; clone size: -; V gene: TRBV27
CDR3 DNA: TGCGCCAGCAGTGAGTCCCCAGATTATGGCTACACCTTC; CDR3 protein: CASSESPDYGYTF; J gene: TRBJ1-2; D gene: -; CDR3 length: 13; clone size: -; V gene: TRBV10-1
CDR3 DNA: TGTGCCAGCAGTGCCACGGGACAGACTTCCTACGAGCAGTACTTC; CDR3 protein: CASSATGQTSYEQYF; J gene: TRBJ2-7; D gene: TRBD1; CDR3 length: 15; clone size: -; V gene: TRBV28
CDR3 DNA: TGTGCCAGCAGCTTAGCCCTAACCGGGGAGCTGTTTTTT; CDR3 protein: CASSLALTGELFF; J gene: TRBJ2-2; D gene: -; CDR3 length: 13; clone size: -; V gene: TRBV11-3
CDR3 DNA: TGTGCCAGCAGCCACACTATAGGTCAGCCCCAGCATTTT; CDR3 protein: CASSHTIGQPQHF; J gene: TRBJ1-5; D gene: -; CDR3 length: 13; clone size: -; V gene: TRBV7-8
CDR3 DNA: TGTGCCAGCAGCCAAAGGGGTCAGGATAAGGATACGCAGTATTTT; CDR3 protein: CASSQRGQDKDTQYF; J gene: TRBJ2-3; D gene: -; CDR3 length: 15; clone size: -; V gene: TRBV11-1
CDR3 DNA: TGTGCCTGGAGTGTATCAGGGGGCTGGGACGAGCAGTACTTC; CDR3 protein: CAWSVSGGWDEQYF; J gene: TRBJ2-7; D gene: TRBD1; CDR3 length: 14; clone size: once; V gene: TRBV30
CDR3 DNA: TGCGCCAGCAGTCAGGGTCTCTCCTACGAGCAGTACTTC; CDR3 protein: CASSQGLSYEQYF; J gene: TRBJ2-7; D gene: -; CDR3 length: 13; clone size: once; V gene: TRBV10-1
CDR3 DNA: TGTGCCAGCGGCTCAGGGGGGCATGGCTACACCTTC; CDR3 protein: CASGSGGHGYTF; J gene: TRBJ1-2; D gene: TRBD1; CDR3 length: 12; clone size: -; V gene: TRBV6-5
CDR3 DNA: TGTGCCAGCAAGGGACAGGGTAGCACTGAAGCTTTCTTT; CDR3 protein: CASKGQGSTEAFF; J gene: TRBJ1-1; D gene: TRBD1; CDR3 length: 13; clone size: -; V gene: TRBV6-1
CDR3 DNA: TGCGCCAGCAGCCAAGGAGTAGCGGCTAGCACAGATACGCAGTATTTT; CDR3 protein: CASSQGVAASTDTQYF; J gene: TRBJ2-3; D gene: -; CDR3 length: 16; clone size: -; V gene: TRBV4-1
CDR3 DNA: TGTGCCAGCAGCTTAGAGGGCCCTCGAGGGAATACGCAGTATTTT; CDR3 protein: CASSLEGPRGNTQYF; J gene: TRBJ2-3; D gene: -; CDR3 length: 15; clone size: -; V gene: TRBV7-9
CDR3 DNA: TGTGCCAGCTCAAGGACAGCGAATGGAGTTCAGCCCCAGCATTTT; CDR3 protein: CASSRTANGVQPQHF; J gene: TRBJ1-5; D gene: -; CDR3 length: 15; clone size: -; V gene: TRBV18
CDR3 DNA: TGCGCCAGCAGTTACAGGGGCCAAGAGACCCAGTACTTC; CDR3 protein: CASSYRGQETQYF; J gene: TRBJ2-5; D gene: TRBD1; CDR3 length: 13; clone size: -; V gene: TRBV4-1
CDR3 DNA: TGTGCCAGCAGGGGAGCGGGCGGCTCAGATACGCAGTATTTT; CDR3 protein: CASRGAGGSDTQYF; J gene: TRBJ2-3; D gene: -; CDR3 length: 14; clone size: -; V gene: TRBV6-1
CDR3 DNA: TGTGCCAGCAGTTTATGGGGCGGGAACACCGGGGAGCTGTTTTTT; CDR3 protein: CASSLWGGNTGELFF; J gene: TRBJ2-2; D gene: -; CDR3 length: 15; clone size: -; V gene: TRBV27
CDR3 DNA: TGTGCCAGTAGTATAGCGGGAGTCAATGAGCAGTTCTTC; CDR3 protein: CASSIAGVNEQFF; J gene: TRBJ2-1; D gene: -; CDR3 length: 13; clone size: once; V gene: TRBV19
CDR3 DNA: TGTGCCAGCAGCTTAGCGAATTGGGACAGGGGGTCGGATGAGCAGTTCTTC; CDR3 protein: CASSLANWDRGSDEQFF; J gene: TRBJ2-1; D gene: TRBD1; CDR3 length: 17; clone size: -; V gene: TRBV7-8
CDR3 DNA: TGTGCCAGCAGGGTACAGGGTCGCGAGACCCAGTACTTC; CDR3 protein: CASRVQGRETQYF; J gene: TRBJ2-5; D gene: -; CDR3 length: 13; clone size: -; V gene: TRBV28
CDR3 DNA: TGTGCCAGCAGCTCAGGGGGCGGGGGCAATCAGCCCCAGCATTTT; CDR3 protein: CASSSGGGGNQPQHF; J gene: TRBJ1-5; D gene: TRBD1; CDR3 length: 15; clone size: once; V gene: TRBV28
CDR3 DNA: TGCGCCAGCAGCCAATCCTCCACAGCCGGCACCGGGGAGCTGTTTTTT; CDR3 protein: CASSQSSTAGTGELFF; J gene: TRBJ2-2; D gene: -; CDR3 length: 16; clone size: -; V gene: TRBV4-1
CDR3 DNA: TGTGCCAGTAGTACGACAGGGATCGATAATTCACCCCTCCACTTT; CDR3 protein: CASSTTGIDNSPLHF; J gene: TRBJ1-6; D gene: TRBD1; CDR3 length: 15; clone size: -; V gene: TRBV19
CDR3 DNA: TGTGCCAGCGAATTTCCGGGCCGCAATCAGGGGACCCAGTACTTC; CDR3 protein: CASEFPGRNQGTQYF; J gene: TRBJ2-5; D gene: -; CDR3 length: 15; clone size: -; V gene: TRBV7-9
CDR3 DNA: TGTGCCAGCAGCTCCGCACCCGCCCGGGATACGCAGTATTTT; CDR3 protein: CASSSAPARDTQYF; J gene: TRBJ2-3; D gene: -; CDR3 length: 14; clone size: -; V gene: TRBV5-4
CDR3 DNA: TGTGCCAGCAGTGAAAATCTACGGTTTGGGGGCGCGAGTGGAAACACCATATATTTT; CDR3 protein: CASSENLRFGGASGNTIYF; J gene: TRBJ1-3; D gene: -; CDR3 length: 19; clone size: -; V gene: TRBV2
CDR3 DNA: TGTGCCAGCAGGGGGACATCTAACTATGGCTACACCTTC; CDR3 protein: CASRGTSNYGYTF; J gene: TRBJ1-2; D gene: -; CDR3 length: 13; clone size: few; V gene: TRBV27
CDR3 DNA: TGTGCCAGCAGCGTAGGGGGAGGATATGGCTACACCTTC; CDR3 protein: CASSVGGGYGYTF; J gene: TRBJ1-2; D gene: -; CDR3 length: 13; clone size: -; V gene: TRBV9
CDR3 DNA: TGTGCCAGCTCACCAATAGACACCACAGATACGCAGTATTTT; CDR3 protein: CASSPIDTTDTQYF; J gene: TRBJ2-3; D gene: -; CDR3 length: 14; clone size: few; V gene: TRBV18
CDR3 DNA: TGTGCCAGCAGTCCGCAGACGGGGGGCGGTGATACGCAGTATTTT; CDR3 protein: CASSPQTGGGDTQYF; J gene: TRBJ2-3; D gene: -; CDR3 length: 15; clone size: -; V gene: TRBV28
CDR3 DNA: TGTGCCAGCAGCTTACCCGGACTGGTTCACAATGAGCAGTTCTTC; CDR3 protein: CASSLPGLVHNEQFF; J gene: TRBJ2-1; D gene: -; CDR3 length: 15; clone size: -; V gene: TRBV7-9
CDR3 DNA: TGTGCCAGTAGTACTGGGGGGGCGGGGACGCCCCAGCATTTT; CDR3 protein: CASSTGGAGTPQHF; J gene: TRBJ1-5; D gene: -; CDR3 length: 14; clone size: -; V gene: TRBV19
CDR3 DNA: TGTGCCAGCAGTGTAGAGGGATCGAGCAATCAGCCCCAGCATTTT; CDR3 protein: CASSVEGSSNQPQHF; J gene: TRBJ1-5; D gene: -; CDR3 length: 15; clone size: -; V gene: TRBV2
CDR3 DNA: TGTGCCAGCAGCTTAGAGCGAGGCACCGACTACGAGCAGTACTTC; CDR3 protein: CASSLERGTDYEQYF; J gene: TRBJ2-7; D gene: -; CDR3 length: 15; clone size: -; V gene: TRBV7-9
CDR3 DNA: TGCGCCAGCAGCTTGGGACAGGGGTCTACTGAGCAGTTCTTC; CDR3 protein: CASSLGQGSTEQFF; J gene: TRBJ2-1; D gene: TRBD1; CDR3 length: 14; clone size: -; V gene: TRBV5-1
CDR3 DNA: TGTGCCAGTAGGGGGACAGACTACACCGGGGAGCTGTTTTTT; CDR3 protein: CASRGTDYTGELFF; J gene: TRBJ2-2; D gene: TRBD1; CDR3 length: 14; clone size: -; V gene: TRBV19
CDR3 DNA: TGCGCCAGCAGCCAAAGAGAGGGGGAAGGCTACACCTTC; CDR3 protein: CASSQREGEGYTF; J gene: TRBJ1-2; D gene: -; CDR3 length: 13; clone size: -; V gene: TRBV4-1
CDR3 DNA: TGTGCCAGCAGCGGGGACAGCTCCTACGAGCAGTACTTC; CDR3 protein: CASSGDSSYEQYF; J gene: TRBJ2-7; D gene: TRBD1; CDR3 length: 13; clone size: -; V gene: TRBV25-1